The 30 T cell receptor beta chains below come from one sample, sequenced in a study of long-term antiretroviral therapy in people with HIV. The libraries were made with immunoSEQ v3.0 at survey level. Measured with immunoSEQ multiplex PCR; TCRdb has only the in-frame clones, and not every one. The sample includes tens of thousands of clones, roughly 80% seen only once; the top ten take 5.5%. Sequenced here: unsorted PBMCs, sampled 1.1 years before starting antiretroviral therapy. The origin of the receptors is a woman in her 30s with HIV.

This clone was counted once. This chain connects TRBV5-1 to TRBJ1-1, with TRBD1 matching over 9 bases. This CDR3 spans 15 amino acids. V lost 3 bases and J lost 3; bases outside the gene matches: 6. Germline V gene sequence: CDR1 SGHRS, CDR2 YFSETQ. As DNA, the CDR3 is TGCGCCAGCAGCTCTGACACAGGGGGCGACACTGAAGCTTTCTTT. It translates to CASSSDTGGDTEAFF.

This chain joins TRBV20-1 and TRBJ1-2, with D possibly TRBD1 on 6 matching bases. Germline-derived CDR1 and CDR2 are DFQATT and SNEGSKA (reference sequence). Trimming shortened V by 6 bases and J by 8 bases, and 13 bases separated the two germline ends. The CDR3 has 11 residues. In nucleotides, the CDR3 is TGCAGTGCGAGAAGGGGGAAGGGCTACACCTTC. Translating gives CSARRGKGYTF.

The rearrangement uses TRBV30 and TRBJ1-2; D may be TRBD1 (5 bases). Germline values: CDR1 GTSNPN, CDR2 SVGIG (reference sequence). This CDR3 comprises 12 residues. The V end was cut by 5 bases, the J end by 2 bases, with 9 bases between. The CDR3 nucleotides are TGTGCCTGGCAACAGGCGAACTATGGCTACACCTTC. Amino acid sequence: CAWQQANYGYTF.

The gene calls are TRBV2 and TRBJ2-1, with 9 nucleotides matching TRBD1. Germline CDR1 and CDR2: SNHLY and FYNNEI. This CDR3 comprises 14 residues. J gave up 0 bases and V 6 bases, and 0 bases lay outside the gene matches. The CDR3 loop is CASRGQGSYNEQFF. CDR3 DNA: TGTGCCAGCAGGGGACAGGGCTCCTACAATGAGCAGTTCTTC.

The CDR3 reads CASSSGTGANSPLHF. In DNA, the CDR3 is TGCGCCAGCAGCTCCGGGACAGGGGCAAATTCACCCCTCCACTTT. The chain has TRBV5-1 and TRBJ1-6, with TRBD1 matching 10 bases. The V gene's germline CDR1 is SGHRS and CDR2 YFSETQ. V was clipped by 3 bases and J by 7 bases; unmatched bases: 4. The CDR3 sequence is 15 residues long.

The V call is TRBV30, the J call TRBJ2-1; 7 bases map to TRBD1. There are 14 residues in the CDR3. Germline V gene sequence: CDR1 GTSNPN, CDR2 SVGIG (reference sequence). The V and J ends lost 5 bases and 8 bases, in that order; junction bases with no gene match: 12. The CDR3 DNA reads TGTGCCTGGGGGATAGGGGGCGAGGTCGATGAGCAGTTCTTC. Translation: CAWGIGGEVDEQFF. Drawing the rest from reference TRBV30 and TRBJ2-1, the complete variable domain is SQTIHQWPATLVQPVGSPLSLECTVEGTSNPNLYWYRQAAGRGLQLLFYSVGIGQISSEVPQNLSASRPQDRQFILSSKKLLLSDSGFYLCAWGIGGEVDEQFFGPGTRLTVL.

The chain joins TRBV5-1 to TRBJ2-7, with D possibly TRBD1 on 6 matching bases. There are 16 residues in the CDR3. The germline V gene encodes CDR1 SGHRS and CDR2 YFSETQ. The V and J ends lost 2 bases and 4 bases respectively, with 19 bases between them. CDR3 in amino acids: CASSFGQEGTGYEQYF. CDR3 sequence (DNA): TGCGCCAGCAGCTTCGGGCAGGAAGGTACAGGGTACGAGCAGTACTTC.

CDR3 nucleotides: TGTGCCAGCAGCTTACCCTCCCCTCAGGGACAGACGACCTACGAGCAGTACGTC. The encoded protein is CASSLPSPQGQTTYEQYV. The rearrangement uses TRBV7-2 and TRBJ2-7, with 7 bases aligning to TRBD1. CDR1 SGHTA and CDR2 FQGNSA come from the germline V gene. The CDR3 runs to 18 residues. The V gene end was trimmed by 2 bases and the J gene end by 2 bases; junction bases not matched to a gene: 15.

This chain links TRBV7-2 with TRBJ2-3; a weak D match, TRBD2 (6 bases). The V gene lost 2 bases and the J gene lost 7 bases, with 16 bases spanning the gap. The CDR3 has 15 amino acids. Germline V gene lookup returns CDR1 SGHTA and CDR2 FQGNSA. The CDR3 nucleotides are TGTGCCAGCAGCTTAATCCGGGGGTCCGGTTATACGCAGTATTTT. Translating it yields CASSLIRGSGYTQYF.

The gene calls are TRBV14 and TRBJ2-5, with 8 nucleotides matching TRBD1. The CDR3 length is 15 residues. V lost 3 bases, J lost 5 bases, and 8 bases stayed unmatched. Per the germline V gene, CDR1 is SGHDN and CDR2 is FVKESK. The CDR3 DNA reads TGTGCCAGCAGCCAGGAACAGGGGGTGATGGAGACCCAGTACTTC. Protein product: CASSQEQGVMETQYF.

The CDR3 coding sequence is TGTGCCAGCAGGGGAGGACAGGGTGTCTCCTACGAGCAGTACTTC. Translating gives CASRGGQGVSYEQYF. The chain has TRBV2 and TRBJ2-7; 8 bases are a match to TRBD1. This CDR3 is built from 15 residues. V shed 6 bases, J shed 0 bases, and the junction held 7 bases outside the gene matches. Germline V gene sequence: CDR1 SNHLY, CDR2 FYNNEI.

V is TRBV5-1 and J is TRBJ2-1; TRBD2 aligns across 12 bases. This CDR3 is built from 14 residues. V dropped 4 bases and J dropped 13; count of bases not matched to a gene: 9. The germline CDR1 and CDR2 sequences are SGHRS and YFSETQ. The CDR3 spells CASSKTSGGYPQFF. In DNA, the CDR3 is TGCGCCAGCAGCAAGACTAGCGGGGGATATCCTCAGTTCTTC.

This clone was recorded once. The chain carries TRBV7-9 and TRBJ1-1; D might be TRBD1 (5 bases). V lost 4 bases and J lost 3, with 9 bases in between. The CDR3 length is 13 residues. Germline V gene sequence: CDR1 SEHNR, CDR2 FQNEAQ (reference sequence). CDR3 sequence reads: CASSYQGYTEAFF. DNA of the CDR3: TGTGCCAGCAGCTATCAGGGTTACACTGAAGCTTTCTTT.

This chain joins TRBV27 and TRBJ1-1, with D possibly matching TRBD1 (5 bases). CDR3 size: 14 residues. Looked up from germline, CDR1 is MNHEY and CDR2 is SMNVEV (reference sequence). V lost 2 bases and J 4 bases, leaving 11 bases between the germline ends. The CDR3 DNA sequence: TGTGCCAGCAGTTTAGAGCTGGGGCGCACTGAAGCTTTCTTT. Its translation: CASSLELGRTEAFF.

The chain links TRBV7-2 to TRBJ2-1; 7 nucleotides match TRBD2. J gave up 10 bases and V 5 bases, and 8 bases lay outside the gene matches. Germline lookup yields CDR1 SGHTA and CDR2 FQGNSA. The CDR3 runs 13 residues. For the CDR3, the DNA is TGTGCCAGCAGCGCCGTCCAAGCGGGGGAGCAGTTCTTC. Its protein is CASSAVQAGEQFF.

This rearrangement joins TRBV19 to TRBJ1-4; 7 bases are a match to TRBD1. The CDR3 runs to 16 residues. The germline gives CDR1 LNHDA, CDR2 SQIVND (reference sequence). The V segment lost 1 base and the J segment 8 bases; nucleotides outside the gene matches: 10. The CDR3 protein is CASSIGGGLREEKLFF. In DNA, the CDR3 is TGTGCCAGTAGTATAGGAGGGGGCCTAAGAGAGGAAAAACTGTTTTTT. The full variable domain, in which reference TRBV19 and TRBJ1-4 provide the parts outside the CDR3, is DGGITQSPKYLFRKEGQNVTLSCEQNLNHDAMYWYRQDPGQGLRLIYYSQIVNDFQKGDIAEGYSVSREKKESFPLTVTSAQKNPTAFYLCASSIGGGLREEKLFFGSGTQLSVL.

The genes are TRBV29-1 and TRBJ2-7; D might be TRBD1 or TRBD2, each matching 5 bases. This CDR3 has 11 residues. CDR1 and CDR2 (germline): SQVTM, ANQGSEA. V shed 4 bases and J shed 5 bases, with 9 bases lying between them. The CDR3 DNA sequence: TGCAGCGTTGTTCGGGGCCACGAGCAGTACGTC. Residues: CSVVRGHEQYV.

A word on this clone: Compared with germline, one end of the junction differs, possibly owing to a read error. The chain joins TRBV27 to TRBJ1-1; D gene unclear. The CDR3 runs 13 residues. The germline CDR1 and CDR2 sequences are MNHEY and SMNVEV (reference sequence). CDR3 amino acids: CASRQWVNSEAFF. The DNA of the CDR3 is TGTGCCAGCAGACAGTGGGTGAACAGTGAAGCTTTCTTT.

The chain uses TRBV4-2 and TRBJ2-1, with D tentatively TRBD2 (6 bases). Germline CDR1 and CDR2: LGHNA and YNFKEQ. This CDR3 spans 15 amino acids. V lost 1 base and J lost 3, with 10 bases in between. The CDR3 coding sequence is TGTGCCAGCAGCCAAGGGTCGGGGGTCTACAATGAGCAGTTCTTC. Residues: CASSQGSGVYNEQFF.

The chain combines TRBV15 with TRBJ1-2; TRBD1 might be the D (6 bases). CDR1 and CDR2 (germline): LNHNV, YYDKDF (reference sequence). CDR3 length: 14 amino acids. Trimming cost V 0 bases and J 6 bases, with 11 bases left between them. CDR3 sequence reads: CATSRDWQGNGYTF. CDR3 nucleotide sequence: TGTGCCACCAGCAGAGATTGGCAGGGGAATGGCTACACCTTC.

The chain combines TRBV11-2 with TRBJ2-7; D not resolved. The CDR3 length is 11 residues. The ends were cut back, 5 bases at V and 5 bases at J, with 7 bases in the middle. The V gene's germline CDR1 is SGHAT and CDR2 FQNNGV. For the CDR3, the DNA is TGTGCCAGCAGCACCGCCAACGAGCAGTACGTC. It encodes CASSTANEQYV.

The chain is built from TRBV5-5 and TRBJ1-1, with D perhaps matching TRBD1 (5 bases). Germline V CDR1 and CDR2: SGHKS, YYEKEE (reference sequence). Trimming pared 3 bases from V and 2 bases from J, leaving 11 bases between. CDR3 length: 14 residues. CDR3 nucleotide sequence: TGTGCCAGCAGCTCACCGGACAAAAACACTGAAGCTTTCTTT. Protein product: CASSSPDKNTEAFF.

This sequence joins TRBV18 and TRBJ2-2; a weak D match, TRBD1 (6 bases). Germline V gives CDR1 KGHSH, CDR2 LQKENI. V lost 8 bases and J lost 4, with 14 bases in between. This CDR3 has 14 residues. CDR3 sequence: CASEGEGSTGELFF. CDR3 bases: TGTGCCAGCGAGGGGGAAGGTAGCACCGGGGAGCTGTTTTTT.

The chain uses TRBV25-1 and TRBJ2-5; 11 bases map to TRBD2. J lost 3 bases, V lost 8 bases, and 11 bases had no gene match. The CDR3 runs to 16 residues. Looked up from germline, CDR1 is MGHDK and CDR2 is SYGVNS. CDR3 in amino acids: CASSPPRLAGKETQYF. As DNA, the CDR3 is TGTGCCAGCTCTCCCCCCCGACTAGCGGGGAAAGAGACCCAGTACTTC.

V usage is TRBV5-1 and J usage is TRBJ1-3; D uncertain. This CDR3 contains 18 residues. V lost 1 base and J lost 9, with 26 bases in between. The germline V gene encodes CDR1 SGHRS and CDR2 YFSETQ. The CDR3 loop reads CASSLSPLDIPSPSTIYF. CDR3 coding DNA: TGCGCCAGCAGCTTGTCACCCCTCGACATTCCTAGTCCTTCCACCATATATTTT.

This chain connects TRBV19 to TRBJ1-1; D perhaps matches TRBD1 (5 bases). Trimming took off 0 bases at V and 0 bases at J, with 14 bases between the two ends. Germline V lookup: CDR1 LNHDA, CDR2 SQIVND (reference sequence). The length of the CDR3 is 17 residues. This chain's CDR3 is CASSIEAGPAMNTEAFF. The CDR3 region has the DNA TGTGCCAGTAGTATAGAGGCGGGGCCCGCCATGAACACTGAAGCTTTCTTT.

V gene TRBV6-1 combines with J gene TRBJ2-7; D unclear. Trimming cost V 1 base and J 0 bases, with 10 bases left between them. The CDR3 is 15 amino acids. Germline CDR1 reads MNHNS; CDR2 reads SASEGT. The CDR3 DNA follows: TGTGCCAGCAGTGAAGACGGCAGTTCCTCCTACGAGCAGTACGTC. Its protein is CASSEDGSSSYEQYV.

The J gene is TRBJ1-1, the V gene TRBV2; D not resolved. This CDR3 has 10 amino acids. Trimming took off 6 bases at V and 8 bases at J, with 7 bases between the two ends. CDR1 SNHLY and CDR2 FYNNEI come from the germline V gene. The CDR3 loop is CASSGIEAFF. DNA of the CDR3: TGTGCCAGCAGCGGCATAGAAGCTTTCTTT. Full variable domain (rest looked up from reference TRBV2 and TRBJ1-1): EPEVTQTPSHQVTQMGQEVILRCVPISNHLYFYWYRQILGQKVEFLVSFYNNEISEKSEIFDDQFSVERPDGSNFTLKIRSTKLEDSAMYFCASSGIEAFFGQGTRLTVV.

This sequence joins TRBV6-1 and TRBJ2-1; the match to TRBD2 covers 7 bases. The CDR3 runs to 15 residues. V dropped 3 bases and J dropped 3; count of bases not matched to a gene: 5. Germline CDR1 and CDR2: MNHNS and SASEGT. Written as DNA, the CDR3 is TGTGCCAGCAGTGAGCTAGCGGACCTCTACAATGAGCAGTTCTTC. Its translation: CASSELADLYNEQFF.

The V gene is TRBV5-3, the J gene TRBJ1-3; the match to TRBD1 covers 7 bases. TRBV5-3 has ORF status, its function being uncertain. The CDR3 runs 15 residues. V lost 8 bases and J lost 0; bases outside the gene matches: 8. The CDR3 nucleotides are TGTGCCAGTTATTCGGACAGGTGCTCTGGAAACACCATATATTTT. It is translated as CASYSDRCSGNTIYF.